Listed below are T cell receptor beta chains from one sample, sequenced in a study of graft-versus-host responses after intestinal transplantation. Clones were read by immunoSEQ multiplex PCR, and TCRdb kept only the in-frame ones, dropping some. This table has approximately 8,200 clones, roughly 93% appearing once. Specimen: PBMCs, collected 11 days after intestinal transplantation. The receptors derive from a human patient who received an intestinal transplant, so some T cells may come from the graft donor. CDR3s include the opening cysteine and the closing phenylalanine or tryptophan. Each record gives: V gene, J gene, D gene, clone size, CDR3 DNA, CDR3 protein. A D gene is named only where the DNA matches it firmly. Size tells how often a clone was seen (once, few, many) or the class of an expanded clone, and some rows leave it out.

v_gene: TRBV28; j_gene: TRBJ2-5; d_gene: TRBD2; abundance: .; CDR3nt: TGTGCCAGCAGTTTCTCAACCGGGACTAGCGGAGACTTC; CDR3aa: CASSFSTGTSGDF
v_gene: TRBV4-1; j_gene: TRBJ2-7; d_gene: TRBD2; abundance: .; CDR3nt: TGCGCCAGCAGTATCGGGACTAGCCAAAAGCAGTACTTC; CDR3aa: CASSIGTSQKQYF
v_gene: TRBV2; j_gene: TRBJ1-5; d_gene: TRBD1; abundance: once; CDR3nt: TGTGCCAGCAGTGAACTCCAGGGGGCTGTTCAGCCCCAGCATTTT; CDR3aa: CASSELQGAVQPQHF
v_gene: TRBV27; j_gene: TRBJ1-1; d_gene: .; abundance: .; CDR3nt: TGTGCCAGCAGTTCCTCAGGGAACACTGAAGCTTTCTTT; CDR3aa: CASSSSGNTEAFF
v_gene: TRBV4-1; j_gene: TRBJ2-1; d_gene: TRBD2; abundance: .; CDR3nt: TGCGCCAGCAGCCAAGATCTGTCGGCTAGCGGCAGTAGCTCCTACAATGAGCAGTTCTTC; CDR3aa: CASSQDLSASGSSSYNEQFF
v_gene: TRBV10-3; j_gene: TRBJ2-2; d_gene: .; abundance: .; CDR3nt: TGTGCCATCAGTGAAGTACCCGGGAGTAGGAACACCGGGGAGCTGTTTTTT; CDR3aa: CAISEVPGSRNTGELFF
v_gene: TRBV6-5; j_gene: TRBJ2-5; d_gene: TRBD2; abundance: .; CDR3nt: TGTGCCAGCAGTACAATAGCGGGGGGGAGAGAGACCCAGTACTTC; CDR3aa: CASSTIAGGRETQYF
v_gene: TRBV27; j_gene: TRBJ1-2; d_gene: TRBD1; abundance: .; CDR3nt: TGTGCCAGCGGGACAGGGAATTTTGGCTACACCTTC; CDR3aa: CASGTGNFGYTF
v_gene: TRBV5-1; j_gene: TRBJ1-5; d_gene: .; abundance: .; CDR3nt: TGCGCCAGCAGCTTGGGAGGCGGGTCATATAGCAATCAGCCCCAGCATTTT; CDR3aa: CASSLGGGSYSNQPQHF
v_gene: TRBV19; j_gene: TRBJ2-7; d_gene: .; abundance: once; CDR3nt: TGTGCCAGTAGTTCTGCAGTGGCAGAACATCCCTACGAGCAGTACTTC; CDR3aa: CASSSAVAEHPYEQYF
v_gene: TRBV2; j_gene: TRBJ1-1; d_gene: TRBD1; abundance: .; CDR3nt: TGTGCCAGCAGCTTACAGGGGATGAACACTGAAGCTTTCTTT; CDR3aa: CASSLQGMNTEAFF
v_gene: TRBV27; j_gene: TRBJ2-1; d_gene: TRBD2; abundance: .; CDR3nt: TGTGCCAGCAGTTTACTGGCTAGCGGCTACAATGAGCAGTTCTTC; CDR3aa: CASSLLASGYNEQFF
v_gene: TRBV11-2; j_gene: TRBJ2-7; d_gene: .; abundance: .; CDR3nt: TGTGCCAGCAGCTTAGATCGCGGGACAGCCCAATTC; CDR3aa: CASSLDRGTAQF
v_gene: TRBV5-4; j_gene: TRBJ1-1; d_gene: .; abundance: .; CDR3nt: TGTGCCAGCAGCTTAGCGGGGGGGGCGAACACTGAAGCTTTCTTT; CDR3aa: CASSLAGGANTEAFF
v_gene: TRBV5-6; j_gene: TRBJ1-2; d_gene: .; abundance: .; CDR3nt: TGTGCCAGCAGCTTGCCTACTAACTATGGCTACACCTTC; CDR3aa: CASSLPTNYGYTF
v_gene: TRBV6-5; j_gene: TRBJ1-1; d_gene: TRBD1; abundance: .; CDR3nt: TGTGCCAGCAGTTACGGCCCGGGACAGGGGGCTTTCTTT; CDR3aa: CASSYGPGQGAFF
v_gene: TRBV5-1; j_gene: TRBJ2-1; d_gene: .; abundance: .; CDR3nt: TGCGCCAGCAGCTATATCACTCTGGGCAGGGCCTCCTACAATGAGCAGTTCTTC; CDR3aa: CASSYITLGRASYNEQFF
v_gene: TRBV19; j_gene: TRBJ2-6; d_gene: .; abundance: .; CDR3nt: TGTGCCAGTACCCGAGGGCCCTTAGCCTCTGGGGCCAACGTCCTGACTTTC; CDR3aa: CASTRGPLASGANVLTF
v_gene: TRBV4-1; j_gene: TRBJ1-2; d_gene: .; abundance: once; CDR3nt: TGCGCCAGCAGCCAAGATTTTGGACAGCAGCCTAACTATGGCTACACCTTC; CDR3aa: CASSQDFGQQPNYGYTF
v_gene: TRBV9; j_gene: TRBJ1-2; d_gene: .; abundance: .; CDR3nt: TGTGCCAGCAGCGTAGGGGGGCTCTCTGGCTACACCTTC; CDR3aa: CASSVGGLSGYTF
v_gene: TRBV29-1; j_gene: TRBJ2-2; d_gene: TRBD1; abundance: .; CDR3nt: TGCAGCGTTGAAGATCTGGGACAGCATAACACCGGGGAGCTGTTTTTT; CDR3aa: CSVEDLGQHNTGELFF
v_gene: TRBV6-1; j_gene: TRBJ2-2; d_gene: TRBD2; abundance: .; CDR3nt: TGTGCCAGCAGTGAACTAGCGGGAGACACCGGGGAGCTGTTTTTT; CDR3aa: CASSELAGDTGELFF
v_gene: TRBV4-1; j_gene: TRBJ1-6; d_gene: .; abundance: .; CDR3nt: TGCGCCAGCAGTTCGTTCGAGTATAATTCACCCCTCCACTTT; CDR3aa: CASSSFEYNSPLHF
v_gene: TRBV5-4; j_gene: TRBJ2-3; d_gene: .; abundance: once; CDR3nt: TGTGCCAGCAGGCTGGACTGGCCTAGCACAGATACGCAGTATTTT; CDR3aa: CASRLDWPSTDTQYF
v_gene: TRBV11-2; j_gene: TRBJ2-7; d_gene: TRBD2; abundance: .; CDR3nt: TGTGCCAGCAGGGGCGGGGGGGCGGAAGAGCAGTACTTC; CDR3aa: CASRGGGAEEQYF
v_gene: TRBV21-1; j_gene: TRBJ2-7; d_gene: .; abundance: .; CDR3nt: TGTGCCAGCAGCAAAGACATAAGGGGGTACGAGCAGTACTTC; CDR3aa: CASSKDIRGYEQYF
v_gene: TRBV10-3; j_gene: TRBJ2-2; d_gene: TRBD1; abundance: .; CDR3nt: TGTGCCATCCACCCTGGACAGGGCGTGTTAGCGGAGCGGAACACCGGGGAGCTGTTTTTT; CDR3aa: CAIHPGQGVLAERNTGELFF
v_gene: TRBV10-2; j_gene: TRBJ1-5; d_gene: .; abundance: .; CDR3nt: TGCGCCAGCAGTGAGTCGAGGAGGGAAGATTACCAGCCCCAGCATTTT; CDR3aa: CASSESRREDYQPQHF
v_gene: TRBV2; j_gene: TRBJ1-2; d_gene: .; abundance: .; CDR3nt: TGTGCCAGCAGTGAAGTACAGGTTGTTTTCTATGGCTACACCTTC; CDR3aa: CASSEVQVVFYGYTF
v_gene: TRBV4-1; j_gene: TRBJ2-2; d_gene: TRBD1; abundance: .; CDR3nt: TGCGCCAGCAGTCCAGGGGGACCCGGGGAGCTGTTTTTT; CDR3aa: CASSPGGPGELFF
v_gene: TRBV14; j_gene: TRBJ1-5; d_gene: TRBD1; abundance: .; CDR3nt: TGTGCCAGCAGCCTGCGACAGGGCCGACAGCCCCAGCATTTT; CDR3aa: CASSLRQGRQPQHF
v_gene: TRBV5-1; j_gene: TRBJ2-7; d_gene: TRBD2; abundance: .; CDR3nt: TGCGCCAGCAGCTTGACCCTAAGCGGGAGGGACCCCTACGAGCAGTACTTC; CDR3aa: CASSLTLSGRDPYEQYF
v_gene: TRBV7-9; j_gene: TRBJ1-4; d_gene: TRBD1; abundance: .; CDR3nt: TGTGCCAGCAGCCCCGACAGGGTGCCGAGAAGACTGTTTTTT; CDR3aa: CASSPDRVPRRLFF
v_gene: TRBV7-8; j_gene: TRBJ1-1; d_gene: .; abundance: .; CDR3nt: TGTGCCAGCAGCGACCTACAGGGTAGGGCTTTCTTT; CDR3aa: CASSDLQGRAFF
v_gene: TRBV11-2; j_gene: TRBJ2-1; d_gene: .; abundance: .; CDR3nt: TGTGCCAGCAGCTTTTCCCCGGACACACTAGCTTTTGATGAGCAGTTCTTC; CDR3aa: CASSFSPDTLAFDEQFF
v_gene: TRBV15; j_gene: TRBJ2-7; d_gene: TRBD1; abundance: .; CDR3nt: TGTGCCACCAGCACGACAGGGAGCTCCTACGAGCAGTACTTC; CDR3aa: CATSTTGSSYEQYF
v_gene: TRBV28; j_gene: TRBJ1-5; d_gene: TRBD1; abundance: .; CDR3nt: TGTGCCAGCAGTTCCTCGACCGGGACAGGGGAATATAGCAATCAGCCCCAGCATTTT; CDR3aa: CASSSSTGTGEYSNQPQHF
v_gene: TRBV28; j_gene: TRBJ2-2; d_gene: TRBD2; abundance: .; CDR3nt: TGTGCCAGCAGTTTGGGCGGGAGGGCGTCCGGGGAGCTGTTTTTT; CDR3aa: CASSLGGRASGELFF
v_gene: TRBV5-1; j_gene: TRBJ2-3; d_gene: TRBD2; abundance: .; CDR3nt: TGCGCCAGCAGCCAGACTAGCGGTAGCACAGATACGCAGTATTTT; CDR3aa: CASSQTSGSTDTQYF
v_gene: TRBV27; j_gene: TRBJ2-7; d_gene: .; abundance: .; CDR3nt: TGTGCCAGCAGTTTCCTCCGACACCACGAGCAGTACTTC; CDR3aa: CASSFLRHHEQYF
v_gene: TRBV13; j_gene: TRBJ1-1; d_gene: .; abundance: .; CDR3nt: TGTGCCAGCAGCCTAGGGATTAGACAGATGAACACTGAAGCTTTCTTT; CDR3aa: CASSLGIRQMNTEAFF
v_gene: TRBV9; j_gene: TRBJ1-2; d_gene: .; abundance: once; CDR3nt: TGTGCCAGCAGCGCCGGACCGGGACTAGTCTATGGCTACACCTTC; CDR3aa: CASSAGPGLVYGYTF
v_gene: TRBV7-8; j_gene: TRBJ1-1; d_gene: TRBD1; abundance: .; CDR3nt: TGTGCCAGCAGCGTGGACAGGGGTGAAGCTTTCTTT; CDR3aa: CASSVDRGEAFF
v_gene: TRBV10-1; j_gene: TRBJ1-6; d_gene: TRBD1; abundance: .; CDR3nt: TGCGCCAGCAGTAAAGGGACAGGGATTAATTCACCCCTCCACTTT; CDR3aa: CASSKGTGINSPLHF
v_gene: TRBV5-4; j_gene: TRBJ2-3; d_gene: TRBD2; abundance: .; CDR3nt: TGTGCCAGCAGCCGCGCGGGAGGTGGCACAGATACGCAGTATTTT; CDR3aa: CASSRAGGGTDTQYF
v_gene: TRBV9; j_gene: TRBJ2-3; d_gene: TRBD2; abundance: .; CDR3nt: TGTGCCAGCAGCGCGACTAGCGGGAGGACCACAGATACGCAGTATTTT; CDR3aa: CASSATSGRTTDTQYF